This T cell receptor (beta chain) was identified in a study of cytomegalovirus exposure and HLA in healthy donors. The V gene's germline CDR1 is LNHDA and CDR2 SQIVND (reference sequence). The CDR3 spans 11 residues. The V end was cut by 6 bases, the J end by 4 bases, with 7 bases between. Researchers ran the PCR with 60 Vbeta and 13 Jbeta primers. Using immunoSEQ multiplex PCR, the repertoire was profiled, and TCRdb retains in-frame clones only, with some absent. The sample carries about 200,000 clones, less than 85% recorded once. The V call is TRBV19, the J call TRBJ2-7; D is unresolved. The sequence was collected from a girl aged 10-17 years in good health and CMV-seropositive. What was sequenced was PBMCs. The CDR3 bases are TGTGCCAGTAGCCCCGGGTACGAGCAGTACTTC. Its translation is CASSPGYEQYF.